The 26 T cell receptor beta chains presented below share a single source sample, sequenced in a study of vaccination and CD4 T cells after COVID-19. Cultured CD4+ T cell DNA underwent sequencing with the Oncomine TCR Beta short-read assay. TCRdb re-derived calls from the PCR reads in MiXCR, one entry per CDR3 protein. Altogether tens of thousands of distinct CDR3 sequences are present, approximately 40% being singletons, with the ten largest covering about 5%. These TCRs' antigens remain unknown. Specified treatment: approximately nine-day PBMC culture with coronavirus spike peptide pools or control peptides (ViraFEST assay). Here the sequenced sample was CD4+ T cells from blood, cultured in vitro, taken before SARS-CoV-2 vaccination. The receptors stem from a human donor who had recovered from COVID-19.

This clonotype is deemed medium-sized. The chain links TRBV7-8 to TRBJ2-4; D is uncertain. Per the germline V gene, CDR1 is SGHVS and CDR2 is FQNEAQ. Deletions cut 0 bases from V and 3 bases from J, with 15 bases between. CDR3 length equals 17 residues. CDR3 protein: CASSLALGPPSKNIQYF. The DNA of the CDR3 is TGTGCCAGCAGCTTAGCGTTGGGCCCCCCTAGCAAAAACATTCAGTACTTC.

This rearrangement joins TRBV6-1 to TRBJ1-2, with TRBD1 matching 8 bases. The CDR3 has 13 residues. V was clipped by 7 bases and J by 7 bases; unmatched bases: 8. CDR1 MNHNS and CDR2 SASEGT come from the germline V gene. The CDR3 DNA is TGTGCCAGCATGCAGGGACAGGAGGGTGGCTACACCTTC. Translation gives CASMQGQEGGYTF.

The chain employs TRBV5-1 and TRBJ1-1; D ambiguous. The V end was cut by 0 bases, the J end by 5 bases, with 11 bases between. This CDR3 has 14 amino acids. Germline CDR1 and CDR2: SGHRS and YFSETQ. The CDR3: CASSLARGRTEAFF. The CDR3 coding sequence is TGCGCCAGCAGCTTGGCCCGGGGAAGGACTGAAGCTTTCTTT.

In its sample, this clonotype was seen a few times. The chain links TRBV19 to TRBJ1-5, with D unresolved. Trimming removed 3 bases at V and 5 bases at J, with 5 bases between. This CDR3 comprises 12 residues. Germline V CDR1 and CDR2: LNHDA, SQIVND (reference sequence). The CDR3 nucleotides read TGTGCCAGTAGTATCCCGTATCAGCCCCAGCATTTT. Protein: CASSIPYQPQHF.

In its sample, this clonotype was seen a few times. The genes are TRBV5-6 and TRBJ1-5; 7 nucleotides line up with TRBD1. This CDR3 is built from 14 residues. V trimming: 4 bases; J trimming: 1 base; junction bases outside the gene matches: 2. Germline CDR1 is SGHDT and CDR2 is YYEEEE. The chain's CDR3 is CASSRDSSNQPQHF. In DNA form, the CDR3 reads TGTGCCAGCAGCCGGGACAGCAGCAATCAGCCCCAGCATTTT.

This clonotype came up a few times. This chain links TRBV6-5 with TRBJ2-5, with D perhaps TRBD2 (5 bases). Germline V gene lookup returns CDR1 MNHEY and CDR2 SVGAGI. The CDR3 sequence is 16 residues long. V was cut by 0 bases and J by 10 bases, with 21 bases left in between. The CDR3 DNA follows: TGTGCCAGCAGTTACTCGGTTGATAGGACGGAGCGGAACCAGTACTTC. It encodes CASSYSVDRTERNQYF.

The rearrangement joins TRBV7-2 to TRBJ2-5; 7 nucleotides agree with TRBD1. The germline gives CDR1 SGHTA, CDR2 FQGNSA. V lost 4 bases, J lost 3 bases, and 8 bases stayed unmatched. CDR3 length: 15 residues. The CDR3 DNA sequence: TGTGCCAGCAGCTGGGGACAGAATTACGAAGAGACCCAGTACTTC. Translated, it gives CASSWGQNYEETQYF.

The chain couples TRBV10-2 to TRBJ2-3; TRBD2 matches at 9 bases. From germline, CDR1 is WSHSY and CDR2 SAAADI. This CDR3 spans 16 amino acids. The V segment lost 6 bases and the J segment 3 bases; nucleotides outside the gene matches: 10. CDR3 DNA: TGCGCCAGCAGCGAGACCCGACTAGCGGAGACAGATACGCAGTATTTT. Translating it yields CASSETRLAETDTQYF.

The chain recombines TRBV15 with TRBJ1-5; D gene uncertain. The CDR3 has 13 amino acids. The V end was cut by 5 bases, the J end by 6 bases, with 11 bases between. From germline, CDR1 is LNHNV and CDR2 YYDKDF (reference sequence). The CDR3 DNA reads TGTGCCACCAGCCAACGAACGAGTCAGCCCCAGCATTTT. Amino acids: CATSQRTSQPQHF.

This rearrangement joins TRBV28 to TRBJ1-5; D is uncertain. Germline V gene lookup returns CDR1 MDHEN and CDR2 SYDVKM. This CDR3 is built from 14 residues. Trimming took 7 bases from V and 3 from J, leaving 13 bases between them. The DNA for the CDR3 is TGTGCCAGCAAGTTCTACATGAACAATCAGCCCCAGCATTTT. It is translated as CASKFYMNNQPQHF.

The CDR3 DNA follows: TGTGCCAGCAGCTGGGGACAGGGGAACACTGAAGCTTTCTTT. Translation: CASSWGQGNTEAFF. The J gene is TRBJ1-1, the V gene TRBV11-2; 9 positions match TRBD1. From germline, CDR1 is SGHAT and CDR2 FQNNGV. The V segment lost 4 bases and the J segment 1 base; nucleotides outside the gene matches: 1. The CDR3 covers 14 residues.

This sequence joins TRBV6-1 and TRBJ1-2; 7 bases line up with TRBD1. With 4 bases clipped from V and 3 bases from J, the junction kept 5 bases outside the gene matches. The germline gives CDR1 MNHNS, CDR2 SASEGT. CDR3 length equals 14 residues. CDR3 loop: CASSAPGTDYGYTF. For the CDR3, the DNA is TGTGCCAGCAGTGCGCCTGGGACAGACTATGGCTACACCTTC.

The table lists this clonotype with a few counts. This sequence joins TRBV18 and TRBJ1-1, with 11 positions matching TRBD1. The CDR3 is 15 amino acids. The V segment lost 3 bases and the J segment 5 bases; nucleotides outside the gene matches: 5. CDR1 is KGHSH, CDR2 LQKENI, per germline. The CDR3 DNA sequence: TGTGCCAGCTCACCTGGACAGGGGGCGAAAACTGAAGCTTTCTTT. Translating it yields CASSPGQGAKTEAFF.

The V gene is TRBV28, the J gene TRBJ1-5; no clear D gene. Trimming took off 4 bases at V and 6 bases at J, with 7 bases between the two ends. This CDR3 contains 12 residues. The V gene's germline CDR1 is MDHEN and CDR2 SYDVKM. The CDR3 loop reads CASSSRAQPQHF. The DNA of the CDR3 is TGTGCCAGCAGTTCTAGGGCTCAGCCCCAGCATTTT.

The chain carries TRBV2 and TRBJ1-1, with no clear D. Germline assignment: CDR1 SNHLY and CDR2 FYNNEI. The CDR3 is 13 amino acids. Trimming removed 6 bases at V and 1 base at J, with 9 bases between. The CDR3 is CASRSRGNTEAFF. The CDR3, as DNA: TGTGCCAGCAGATCTCGCGGGAACACTGAAGCTTTCTTT.

This chain uses TRBV5-4 with TRBJ1-1; D perhaps matches TRBD1 (5 bases). CDR1 is SGHNT, CDR2 YYREEE, per germline (reference sequence). The length of the CDR3 is 13 residues. The germline V and J ends were trimmed by 5 bases and 6 bases, with 14 bases remaining between them. The CDR3 reads CASRGRASAEAFF. For the CDR3, the DNA is TGTGCCAGCAGGGGCAGGGCGAGCGCTGAAGCTTTCTTT.

The chain has TRBV19 and TRBJ1-2, with D possibly matching TRBD1 (5 bases). Per germline, CDR1 LNHDA and CDR2 SQIVND (reference sequence). This CDR3 has 14 residues. Trimming took 3 bases from V and 4 from J, leaving 12 bases between them. CDR3 coding DNA: TGTGCCAGTAGTATGGCTAGGGGCGGCTATGGCTACACCTTC. Translating it yields CASSMARGGYGYTF.

The chain uses TRBV11-3 and TRBJ1-6; TRBD1 is a possible D gene (5 bases). The CDR3 spans 15 residues. Trimming pared 5 bases from V and 3 bases from J, leaving 11 bases between. CDR1 and CDR2 from the germline V gene are SGHNT and YENEEA. CDR3 amino acids: CASSSRADYNSPLHF. The CDR3 bases are TGTGCCAGCAGCAGCAGGGCGGACTATAATTCACCCCTCCACTTT.

This clonotype was picked up a small number of times. The chain uses TRBV20-1 and TRBJ1-5; no definite D call. The CDR3 covers 13 residues. V lost 0 bases, J lost 2 bases, and 5 bases lay in between. CDR1 and CDR2 from the germline V gene are DFQATT and SNEGSKA (reference sequence). CDR3 bases: TGCAGTGCTAGAGATAGGGGCAATCAGCCCCAGCATTTT. It translates to CSARDRGNQPQHF.

The rearrangement joins TRBV11-2 to TRBJ1-4; D might be TRBD1 (5 bases). CDR1 is SGHAT and CDR2 is FQNNGV in the germline V gene. Trimming took off 5 bases at V and 16 bases at J, with 17 bases between the two ends. CDR3 length: 12 amino acids. The CDR3, as DNA: TGTGCCAGCAGCCCCGGGGCGGGGATAGGGTTTTTT. Translating it yields CASSPGAGIGFF. The whole variable domain, filled in from reference TRBV11-2 and TRBJ1-4, reads EAGVAQSPRYKIIEKRQSVAFWCNPISGHATLYWYQQILGQGPKLLIQFQNNGVVDDSQLPKDRFSAERLKGVDSTLKIQPAKLEDSAVYLCASSPGAGIGFFGSGTQLSVL.

This clonotype is labeled as medium-sized. The CDR3 DNA sequence: TGTGCCAGCAGCGCGGACCGAGCCCCTTATGGCTACACCTTC. Protein sequence: CASSADRAPYGYTF. The gene calls are TRBV6-1 and TRBJ1-2; D ambiguous. The CDR3 covers 14 residues. V was trimmed by 6 bases and J by 5 bases, leaving 16 bases between them. From germline, CDR1 is MNHNS and CDR2 SASEGT.

This clonotype is a singleton in its sample. The V call is TRBV6-1, the J call TRBJ1-1; D gene uncertain. CDR1 and CDR2 (germline): MNHNS, SASEGT. The CDR3 contains 11 residues. V lost 8 bases, J lost 7 bases, and 11 bases lay in between. The CDR3 loop reads CASSVRLEAFF. The DNA for the CDR3 is TGTGCCAGCTCGGTTCGTCTTGAAGCTTTCTTT.

CDR3 DNA sequence: TGTGCCAGCAGCTTAGGAGCGGGGGAACCGGGAGAGACCCAGTACTTC. Amino acid sequence: CASSLGAGEPGETQYF. V gene TRBV7-6 combines with J gene TRBJ2-5, with 8 positions matching TRBD2. This CDR3 region has 16 residues. Looked up from germline, CDR1 is SGHVS and CDR2 is FNYEAQ. The junction had 8 bases not matched to a gene; V was cut back by 1 base and J by 4 bases. The whole variable domain, remainder taken from reference TRBV7-6 and TRBJ2-5, is GAGVSQSPRYKVTKRGQDVALRCDPISGHVSLYWYRQALGQGPEFLTYFNYEAQQDKSGLPNDRFSAERPEGSISTLTIQRTEQRDSAMYRCASSLGAGEPGETQYFGPGTRLLVL.

This clonotype was found once. This chain connects TRBV6-2 or TRBV6-3 to TRBJ2-7, with 7 bases fitting TRBD1. V was pared by 6 bases and J by 5 bases, with 13 bases of the junction left unmatched. From germline, CDR1 is MNHEY and CDR2 SVGEGT. The CDR3 has 15 amino acids. The CDR3 protein is CASRSRAGGSHEQYF. CDR3 sequence (DNA): TGTGCCAGCAGGTCTCGGGCAGGGGGTTCCCACGAGCAGTACTTC.

This clonotype showed up just a few times. This chain connects TRBV6-4 to TRBJ1-2; TRBD1 is a possible D gene (5 bases). Germline V gene data show CDR1 as MRHNA and CDR2 as SNTAGT. Between the trimmed V and J ends, which lost 4 bases and 5 bases, there was a span of 11 bases. The CDR3 is 13 residues long. The CDR3 is CASSATGFYGYTF. The CDR3 DNA reads TGTGCCAGCAGTGCCACAGGATTTTATGGCTACACCTTC.

J is TRBJ1-2 and V is TRBV2; D not certain. The CDR3 is 13 residues long. Deletions cut 5 bases from V and 7 bases from J, with 14 bases between. The germline gives CDR1 SNHLY, CDR2 FYNNEI. The CDR3 protein is CASSFDGEAGYTF. CDR3 nucleotide sequence: TGTGCCAGCAGTTTCGACGGGGAGGCTGGCTACACCTTC.